This is a list of T cell receptor beta chains from one sample in a study of CD8 T cells in ankylosing spondylitis. TCRdb called the 5' RACE reads again in MiXCR, with one record for every CDR3 protein. The repertoire includes 220,000 or so distinct CDR3 sequences, 8% to 11% of them detected once, and roughly 23% sits in the top ten. The sample was blood, either unsorted or a sorted T cell fraction (not recorded which). The receptors stem from a male donor with ankylosing spondylitis or in good health (not recorded which). Each CDR3 is given with its conserved first and last residue. Fields, in order: clone size, D gene, V gene, J gene, CDR3 DNA, CDR3 protein. D genes are given only for firm matches. Part of the rows lack a size; the others show once, few, many or a class for expanded clones.

clone_size: many; d_call: .; v_call: TRBV5-1; j_call: TRBJ1-5; cdr3_nt: TGCGCCAGCAGCTTGGGCCCGGGGGGGGTCAATCAGCCCCAGCATTTT; cdr3_aa: CASSLGPGGVNQPQHF
clone_size: many; d_call: TRBD2; v_call: TRBV28; j_call: TRBJ2-7; cdr3_nt: TGTGCCAGCTACGACCCGGGACGGGGGGGAACTTCCTACGAGCAGTACTTC; cdr3_aa: CASYDPGRGGTSYEQYF
clone_size: .; d_call: TRBD2; v_call: TRBV7-8; j_call: TRBJ2-3; cdr3_nt: TGTGCCAGCAGCAGACTAGCGGAGGATACGCAGTATTTT; cdr3_aa: CASSRLAEDTQYF
clone_size: few; d_call: TRBD1; v_call: TRBV6-1; j_call: TRBJ2-5; cdr3_nt: TGTGCCCAAGGACAGGGGGACGACCAAGAGACCCAGTACTTC; cdr3_aa: CAQGQGDDQETQYF
clone_size: many; d_call: .; v_call: TRBV5-1; j_call: TRBJ2-7; cdr3_nt: TGCGCCAGCAGCTTAGAACTCCATACCTCCTACGAGCAGTACTTC; cdr3_aa: CASSLELHTSYEQYF
clone_size: few; d_call: TRBD2; v_call: TRBV19; j_call: TRBJ2-1; cdr3_nt: TGTGCCAGTAGTCCCCGACCAGCGGGAAGCTCCTACAATGAGCAGTTCTTC; cdr3_aa: CASSPRPAGSSYNEQFF
clone_size: few; d_call: TRBD1; v_call: TRBV3-1; j_call: TRBJ2-1; cdr3_nt: TGTGCCAGCAGCCAAGACCCAGGGGGCTACAGCTCCTACAATGAGCAGTTCTTC; cdr3_aa: CASSQDPGGYSSYNEQFF
clone_size: .; d_call: .; v_call: TRBV10-3; j_call: TRBJ1-1; cdr3_nt: TGTGCCATCAGTGAAAATTCGGGGGCTGGCGACACTGAAGCTTTCTTT; cdr3_aa: CAISENSGAGDTEAFF
clone_size: .; d_call: .; v_call: TRBV12-3/TRBV12-4; j_call: TRBJ1-1; cdr3_nt: TGTGCCAGCAGCGGCGGGGGAGAAGCTTTCTTT; cdr3_aa: CASSGGGEAFF
clone_size: many; d_call: .; v_call: TRBV12-3/TRBV12-4; j_call: TRBJ2-7; cdr3_nt: TGTGCCAGCAGTCTCGCCCCCCGGGGGCTTTTTTACTTC; cdr3_aa: CASSLAPRGLFYF
clone_size: few; d_call: .; v_call: TRBV7-9; j_call: TRBJ2-3; cdr3_nt: TGTGCCAGCAGCTTTCAGAGCACAGATACGCAGTATTTT; cdr3_aa: CASSFQSTDTQYF
clone_size: few; d_call: TRBD2; v_call: TRBV4-2; j_call: TRBJ2-7; cdr3_nt: TGTGCCAGCAGCCAAGAAGGGTTGGCGGGGGGGCCAAACGAGCAGTACTTC; cdr3_aa: CASSQEGLAGGPNEQYF
clone_size: few; d_call: TRBD1; v_call: TRBV7-9; j_call: TRBJ2-5; cdr3_nt: TGTGCCAGCAGTCAGGACAGGGTGGAGTACCAAGAGACCCAGTACTTC; cdr3_aa: CASSQDRVEYQETQYF
clone_size: many; d_call: .; v_call: TRBV7-9; j_call: TRBJ2-3; cdr3_nt: TGTGCCAGCAGCCCAATGACCACAGATACGCAGTATTTT; cdr3_aa: CASSPMTTDTQYF
clone_size: many; d_call: .; v_call: TRBV20-1; j_call: TRBJ2-3; cdr3_nt: TGCAGTGCGGGAGGGGGGGGCACAGATACGCAGTATTTT; cdr3_aa: CSAGGGGTDTQYF
clone_size: few; d_call: TRBD2; v_call: TRBV7-3; j_call: TRBJ2-2; cdr3_nt: TGTGCCAGCAGCTCACCGGGACTAGAGTCCGGGGAGCTGTTTTTT; cdr3_aa: CASSSPGLESGELFF
clone_size: many; d_call: .; v_call: TRBV29-1; j_call: TRBJ2-5; cdr3_nt: TGCAGCGTCGGCTTACAACAAGAGACCCAGTACTTC; cdr3_aa: CSVGLQQETQYF
clone_size: few; d_call: .; v_call: TRBV7-9; j_call: TRBJ2-3; cdr3_nt: TGTGCCAGCAGCCTACCCTCTAGGGATACGCAGTATTTT; cdr3_aa: CASSLPSRDTQYF
clone_size: many; d_call: .; v_call: TRBV7-3; j_call: TRBJ1-1; cdr3_nt: TGTGCCAGCAGCTCAGACGGGGGCACTGAAGCTTTCTTT; cdr3_aa: CASSSDGGTEAFF
clone_size: many; d_call: .; v_call: TRBV29-1; j_call: TRBJ2-1; cdr3_nt: TGCAGCCTTCTTGAGGGGGGGGAACCGTACAATGAGCAGTTCTTC; cdr3_aa: CSLLEGGEPYNEQFF
clone_size: many; d_call: .; v_call: TRBV9; j_call: TRBJ2-2; cdr3_nt: TGTGCCAGCAGCGTAGTCGGTTTTCCGAACACCGGGGAGCTGTTTTTT; cdr3_aa: CASSVVGFPNTGELFF
clone_size: .; d_call: TRBD1; v_call: TRBV10-2; j_call: TRBJ2-1; cdr3_nt: TGCGCCAGCAGTGATTTTAGGAGGACAGGCAATGAGCAGTTCTTC; cdr3_aa: CASSDFRRTGNEQFF
clone_size: many; d_call: TRBD2; v_call: TRBV20-1; j_call: TRBJ2-5; cdr3_nt: TGCAGTGCTATAGCGGGGGAGGAGACCCAGTACTTC; cdr3_aa: CSAIAGEETQYF
clone_size: .; d_call: .; v_call: TRBV12-3/TRBV12-4; j_call: TRBJ1-5; cdr3_nt: TGTGCCAGCAGTTTTCTCAGGGGTAGCAATGAACATGAGAATCAGCCCCAGCATTTT; cdr3_aa: CASSFLRGSNEHENQPQHF
clone_size: many; d_call: TRBD1; v_call: TRBV12-3/TRBV12-4; j_call: TRBJ2-2; cdr3_nt: TGTGCCAGCAGTTTTTCCTCCACAGGGGGTACCGGGGAGCTGTTTTTT; cdr3_aa: CASSFSSTGGTGELFF
clone_size: many; d_call: .; v_call: TRBV2; j_call: TRBJ2-3; cdr3_nt: TGTGCCAGCAGTCGGGAGAGGGGCGCTGGGGATACGCAGTATTTT; cdr3_aa: CASSRERGAGDTQYF
clone_size: many; d_call: TRBD2; v_call: TRBV12-3/TRBV12-4; j_call: TRBJ2-3; cdr3_nt: TGTGCCAGCAGTTCGGCGGGGGGGTTCACGGCAGATACGCAGTATTTT; cdr3_aa: CASSSAGGFTADTQYF
clone_size: many; d_call: .; v_call: TRBV27; j_call: TRBJ2-1; cdr3_nt: TGTGCCAGCTGGAAGGATAGGTACAATGAGCAGTTCTTC; cdr3_aa: CASWKDRYNEQFF
clone_size: few; d_call: .; v_call: TRBV7-2; j_call: TRBJ2-5; cdr3_nt: TGTGCCAGCAGCTTAGGAGCAACCGACCCCCGACAAGAGACCCAGTACTTC; cdr3_aa: CASSLGATDPRQETQYF
clone_size: .; d_call: .; v_call: TRBV3-1; j_call: TRBJ1-3; cdr3_nt: TGTGCCAGCAGCCAAGACCACGCTGGAAACACCATATATTTT; cdr3_aa: CASSQDHAGNTIYF
clone_size: many; d_call: .; v_call: TRBV12-3/TRBV12-4; j_call: TRBJ1-5; cdr3_nt: TGTGCCAGCAGTTTGACAGATAGCAATCAGCCCCAGCATTTT; cdr3_aa: CASSLTDSNQPQHF
clone_size: many; d_call: .; v_call: TRBV20-1; j_call: TRBJ1-1; cdr3_nt: TGCAGTGCTAGAGCCCTTTTGGGCACTGAAGCTTTCTTT; cdr3_aa: CSARALLGTEAFF
clone_size: .; d_call: .; v_call: TRBV5-1; j_call: TRBJ1-1; cdr3_nt: TGCGCCAGCAGTGCATGGGGCCCCCCTATGAACACTGAAGCTTTCTTT; cdr3_aa: CASSAWGPPMNTEAFF
clone_size: few; d_call: .; v_call: TRBV3-1; j_call: TRBJ1-2; cdr3_nt: TGTGCCAGCAGCCAATCCCCGGCAGGGATGGATGGCTACACCTTC; cdr3_aa: CASSQSPAGMDGYTF
clone_size: many; d_call: .; v_call: TRBV5-6; j_call: TRBJ2-5; cdr3_nt: TGTGCCAGCAAAATTCTTCCCGGCAACCAAGAGACCCAGTACTTC; cdr3_aa: CASKILPGNQETQYF